This TCR beta chain came from a study of blood T cell repertoires in COVID-19. Background on the study: Some COVID-19 samples were acute and others convalescent; all came from the United States, Italy and Spain. Nucleic acid was either cDNA or gDNA, and it came from T cells, B-cell-depleted T cells, or PBMCs.

Germline trimming cut 3 bases from V and 5 bases from J; bases unmatched to any gene: 10. The CDR3 consists of 16 residues. The germline gives CDR1 ENHRY, CDR2 SYGVKD. Measured with immunoSEQ multiplex PCR; TCRdb has only the in-frame clones, and not every one. The repertoire holds 350,000 to 400,000 clones, with 85% to 90% as singletons. Living in roughly 23 US areas, the participants were between roughly 18 and 90 years of age. Self-reported history from a screening survey and questionnaire set each donor's cohort. The sequence was obtained from a woman in her 30s with acute COVID-19. The rearrangement joins TRBV10-3 to TRBJ1-1; 9 nucleotides agree with TRBD1. The material sequenced was PBMCs or T cells enriched from blood (not recorded which). CDR3 in DNA: TGTGCCATCAGTGAACCGGGACAGGGCCATTTAACTGAAGCTTTCTTT. It is translated as CAISEPGQGHLTEAFF.